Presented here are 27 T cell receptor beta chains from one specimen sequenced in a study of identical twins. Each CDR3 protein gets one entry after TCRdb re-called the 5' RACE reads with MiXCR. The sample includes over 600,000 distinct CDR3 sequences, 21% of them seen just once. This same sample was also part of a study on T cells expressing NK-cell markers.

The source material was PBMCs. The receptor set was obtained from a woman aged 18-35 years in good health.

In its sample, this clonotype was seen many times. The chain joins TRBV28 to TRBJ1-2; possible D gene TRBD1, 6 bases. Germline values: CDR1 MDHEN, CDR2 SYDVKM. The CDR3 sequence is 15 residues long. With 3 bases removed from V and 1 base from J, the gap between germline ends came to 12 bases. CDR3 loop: CASSFRDNFNYGYTF. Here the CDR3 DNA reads TGTGCCAGCAGTTTCAGGGACAACTTTAACTATGGCTACACCTTC.

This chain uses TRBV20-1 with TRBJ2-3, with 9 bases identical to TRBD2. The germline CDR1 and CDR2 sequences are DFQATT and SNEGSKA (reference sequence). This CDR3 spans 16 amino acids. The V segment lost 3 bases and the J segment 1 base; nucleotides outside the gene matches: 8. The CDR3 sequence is CSASHSGSRGTDTQYF. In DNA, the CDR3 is TGCAGTGCTAGCCATAGCGGGAGTAGGGGCACAGATACGCAGTATTTT.

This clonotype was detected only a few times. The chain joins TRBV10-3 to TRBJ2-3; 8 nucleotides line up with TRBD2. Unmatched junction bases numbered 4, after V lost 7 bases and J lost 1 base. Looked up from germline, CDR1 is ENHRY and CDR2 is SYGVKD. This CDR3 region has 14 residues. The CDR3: CAIMAGGGTDTQYF. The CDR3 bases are TGTGCCATCATGGCGGGAGGCGGCACAGATACGCAGTATTTT.

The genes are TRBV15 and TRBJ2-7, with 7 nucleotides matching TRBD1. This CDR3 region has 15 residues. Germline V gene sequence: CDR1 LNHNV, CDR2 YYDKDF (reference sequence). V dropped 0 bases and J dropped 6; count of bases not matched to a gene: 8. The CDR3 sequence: CATSRDGQDSSEQYF. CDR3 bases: TGTGCCACCAGCAGAGATGGACAGGACTCGTCCGAGCAGTACTTC.

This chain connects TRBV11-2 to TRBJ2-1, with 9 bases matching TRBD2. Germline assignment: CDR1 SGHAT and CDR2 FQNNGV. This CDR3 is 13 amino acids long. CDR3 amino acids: CVTAGGIYNEQFF. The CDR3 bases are TGTGTAACAGCGGGAGGCATTTACAATGAGCAGTTCTTC.

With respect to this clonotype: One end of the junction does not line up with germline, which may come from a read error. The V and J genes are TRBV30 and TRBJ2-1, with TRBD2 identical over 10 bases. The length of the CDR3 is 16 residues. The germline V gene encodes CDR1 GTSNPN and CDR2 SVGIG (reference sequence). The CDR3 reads CAWSGAGGVGYNEQFF. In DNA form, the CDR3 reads TGTGCCTGGAGCGGAGCGGGAGGGGTGGGGTACAATGAACAGTTCTTC.

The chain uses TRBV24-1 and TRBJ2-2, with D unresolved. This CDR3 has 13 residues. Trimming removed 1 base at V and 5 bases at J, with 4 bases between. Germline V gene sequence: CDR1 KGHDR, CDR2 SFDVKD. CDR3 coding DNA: TGTGCCACCAGTGATTTTGGAACCGGGGAGCTGTTTTTT. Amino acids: CATSDFGTGELFF.

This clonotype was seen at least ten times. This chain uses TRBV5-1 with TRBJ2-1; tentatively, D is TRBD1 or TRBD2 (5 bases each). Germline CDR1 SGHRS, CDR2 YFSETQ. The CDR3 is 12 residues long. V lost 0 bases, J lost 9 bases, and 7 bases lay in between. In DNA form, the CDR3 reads TGCGCCAGCAGCTTGGCCGGGACTGAGCAGTTCTTC. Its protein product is CASSLAGTEQFF.

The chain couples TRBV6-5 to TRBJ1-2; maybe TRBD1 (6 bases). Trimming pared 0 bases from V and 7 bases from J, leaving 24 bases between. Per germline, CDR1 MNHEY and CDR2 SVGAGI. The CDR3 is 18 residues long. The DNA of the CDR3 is TGTGCCAGCAGTTACTCGACAGGAGGGACGGGGAGTTCGCGTGGCTACACCTTC. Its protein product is CASSYSTGGTGSSRGYTF.

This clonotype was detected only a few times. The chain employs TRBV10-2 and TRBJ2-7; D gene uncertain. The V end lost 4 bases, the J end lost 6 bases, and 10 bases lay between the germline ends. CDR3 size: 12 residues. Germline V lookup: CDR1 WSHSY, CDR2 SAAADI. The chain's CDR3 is CASSGVSLEQYF. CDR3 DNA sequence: TGCGCCAGCAGTGGGGTCAGCCTCGAGCAGTACTTC.

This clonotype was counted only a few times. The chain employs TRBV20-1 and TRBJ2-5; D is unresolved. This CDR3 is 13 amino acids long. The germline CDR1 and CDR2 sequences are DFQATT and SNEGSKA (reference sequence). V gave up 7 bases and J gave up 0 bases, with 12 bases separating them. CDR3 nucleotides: TGCAGTGGCCCCAGGAGCGACCAAGAGACCCAGTACTTC. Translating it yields CSGPRSDQETQYF.

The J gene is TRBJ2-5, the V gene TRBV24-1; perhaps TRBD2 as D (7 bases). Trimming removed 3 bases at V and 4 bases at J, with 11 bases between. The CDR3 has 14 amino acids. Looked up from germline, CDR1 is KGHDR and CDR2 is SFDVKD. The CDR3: CATSDRRGPETQYF. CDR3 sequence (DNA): TGTGCCACCAGTGATAGGCGGGGGCCAGAGACCCAGTACTTC.

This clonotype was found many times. The CDR3 here is CASSYLRLDNEQYF. Written as DNA, the CDR3 is TGTGCCAGCAGTTACTTGAGACTTGACAACGAGCAGTACTTC. The chain recombines TRBV12-3 or TRBV12-4 with TRBJ2-7, with no clear D. Trimming stripped 4 bases from V and 5 bases from J, with 15 bases between. CDR3 length: 14 residues.

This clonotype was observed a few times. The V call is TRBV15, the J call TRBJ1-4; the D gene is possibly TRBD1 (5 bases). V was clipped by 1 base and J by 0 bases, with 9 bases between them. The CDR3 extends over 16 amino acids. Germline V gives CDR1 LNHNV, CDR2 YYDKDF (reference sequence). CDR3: CATSRGGGATNEKLFF. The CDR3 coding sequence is TGTGCCACCAGCAGAGGTGGGGGGGCAACTAATGAAAAACTGTTTTTT.

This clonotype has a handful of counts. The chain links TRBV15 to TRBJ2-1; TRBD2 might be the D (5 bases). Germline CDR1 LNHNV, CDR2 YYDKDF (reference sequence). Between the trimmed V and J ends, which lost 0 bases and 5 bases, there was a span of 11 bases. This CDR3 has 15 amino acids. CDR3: CATSRDAGVNNEQFF. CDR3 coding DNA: TGTGCCACCAGCAGAGACGCGGGTGTAAACAATGAGCAGTTCTTC.

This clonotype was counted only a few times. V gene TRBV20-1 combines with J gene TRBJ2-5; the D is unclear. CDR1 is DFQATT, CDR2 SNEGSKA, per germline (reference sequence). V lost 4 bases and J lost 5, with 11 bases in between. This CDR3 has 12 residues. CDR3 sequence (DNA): TGCAGTGCTATGTTCGCGAAGGAGACCCAGTACTTC. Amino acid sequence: CSAMFAKETQYF.

DNA of the CDR3: TGCAGTGCTAGCCAACTAGCTTTTTCGCAGTATTTT. This codes for CSASQLAFSQYF. The rearrangement links TRBV20-1 to TRBJ2-3, with D perhaps TRBD2 (6 bases). The CDR3 totals 12 residues. V lost 3 bases, J lost 10 bases, and 14 bases lay in between. Germline-derived CDR1 and CDR2 are DFQATT and SNEGSKA (reference sequence).

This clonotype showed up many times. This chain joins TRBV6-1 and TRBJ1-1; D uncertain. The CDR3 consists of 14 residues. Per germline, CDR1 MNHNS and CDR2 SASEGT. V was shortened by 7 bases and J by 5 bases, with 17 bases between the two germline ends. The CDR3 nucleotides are TGTGCCAGCACCCAACTGGGTAGAGGGACTGAAGCTTTCTTT. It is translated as CASTQLGRGTEAFF.

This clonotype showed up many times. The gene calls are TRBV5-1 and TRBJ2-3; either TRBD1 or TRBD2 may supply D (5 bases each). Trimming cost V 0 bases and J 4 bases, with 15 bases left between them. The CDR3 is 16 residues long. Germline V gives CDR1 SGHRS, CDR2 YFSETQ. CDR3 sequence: CASSLVTGAAPDTQYF. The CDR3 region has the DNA TGCGCCAGCAGCTTGGTCACCGGGGCCGCCCCAGATACGCAGTATTTT.

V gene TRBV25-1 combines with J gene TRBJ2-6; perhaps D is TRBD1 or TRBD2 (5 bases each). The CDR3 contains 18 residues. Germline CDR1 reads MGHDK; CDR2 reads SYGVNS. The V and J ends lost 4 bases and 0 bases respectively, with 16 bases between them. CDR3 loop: CASSGIRRDPSGANVLTF. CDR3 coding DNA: TGTGCCAGCAGTGGAATTCGACGGGACCCCTCTGGGGCCAACGTCCTGACTTTC.

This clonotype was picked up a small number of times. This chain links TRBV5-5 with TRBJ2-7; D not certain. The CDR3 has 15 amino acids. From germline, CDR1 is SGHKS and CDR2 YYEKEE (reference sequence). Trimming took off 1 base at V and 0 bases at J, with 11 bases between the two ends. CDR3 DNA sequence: TGTGCCAGCAGCTTGCGGCTCCTGAGCTCCTACGAGCAGTACTTC. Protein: CASSLRLLSSYEQYF. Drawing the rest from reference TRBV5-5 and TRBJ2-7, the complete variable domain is DAGVTQSPTHLIKTRGQQVTLRCSPISGHKSVSWYQQVLGQGPQFIFQYYEKEERGRGNFPDRFSARQFPNYSSELNVNALLLGDSALYLCASSLRLLSSYEQYFGPGTRLTVT.

CDR3 in DNA: TGTGCCAGCAGCCCCGGTCCTTCGGAGGCAGATACGCAGTATTTT. Protein: CASSPGPSEADTQYF. The genes are TRBV13 and TRBJ2-3; TRBD2 is a possible D gene (5 bases). The V gene's germline CDR1 is PRHDT and CDR2 FYEKMQ (reference sequence). V was cut by 5 bases and J by 4 bases, with 16 bases left in between. The CDR3 covers 15 residues.

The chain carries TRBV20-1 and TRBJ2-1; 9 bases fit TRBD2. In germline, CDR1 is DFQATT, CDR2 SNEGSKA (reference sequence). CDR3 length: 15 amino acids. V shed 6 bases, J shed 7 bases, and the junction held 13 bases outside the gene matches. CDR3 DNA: TGCAGTGCGACGTTAGCAGTAGCGGGAGATAATGAGCAGTTCTTC. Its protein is CSATLAVAGDNEQFF.

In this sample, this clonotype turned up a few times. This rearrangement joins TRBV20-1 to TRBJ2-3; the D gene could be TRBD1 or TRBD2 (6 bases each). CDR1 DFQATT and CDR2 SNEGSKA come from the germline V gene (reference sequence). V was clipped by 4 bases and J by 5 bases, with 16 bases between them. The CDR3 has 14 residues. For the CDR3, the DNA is TGCAGTGCTACGGCGGGACAAATTAGAGATACGCAGTATTTT. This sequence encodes CSATAGQIRDTQYF.

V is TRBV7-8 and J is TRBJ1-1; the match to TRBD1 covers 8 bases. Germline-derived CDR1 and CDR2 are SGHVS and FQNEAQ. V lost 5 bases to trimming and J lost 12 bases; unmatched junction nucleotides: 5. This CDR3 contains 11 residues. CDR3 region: CASSNRGASFF. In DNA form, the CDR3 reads TGTGCCAGCAGCAACAGGGGGGCGTCTTTCTTT.

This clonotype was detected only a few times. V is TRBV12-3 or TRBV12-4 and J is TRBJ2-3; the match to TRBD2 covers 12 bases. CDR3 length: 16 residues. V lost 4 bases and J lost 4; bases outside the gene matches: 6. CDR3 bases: TGTGCCAGCAGTTCCTGGACTAGCGGGACTGCAGATACGCAGTATTTT. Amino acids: CASSSWTSGTADTQYF.

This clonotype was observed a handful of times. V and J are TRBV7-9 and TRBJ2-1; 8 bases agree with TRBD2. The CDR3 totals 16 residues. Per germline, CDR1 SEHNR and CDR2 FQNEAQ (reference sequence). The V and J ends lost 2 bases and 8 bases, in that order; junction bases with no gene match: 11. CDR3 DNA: TGTGCCAGCAGCTTAAGACGGGGGGGCCCGGACGATGAGCAGTTCTTC. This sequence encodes CASSLRRGGPDDEQFF.